The 5 T cell receptor beta chains reported below all come from one sample, sequenced in a study of patients and donors after allogeneic stem cell transplantation. TCRdb reanalysed the RT-PCR reads using MiXCR and keeps one entry per CDR3 protein. The table has roughly 190,000 distinct CDR3 sequences, around 41% seen once. Material for sequencing was blood, either unsorted or a sorted T cell fraction (not recorded which). Source of these receptors: a human donor who was either an allogeneic HSCT recipient or a stem cell or donor lymphocyte infusion donor (not recorded which). It is not recorded whose cells these are; they may come from a transplant donor.

The sample holds one count of this clonotype. The chain has TRBV18 and TRBJ2-3; 8 bases agree with TRBD1. J gave up 4 bases and V 3 bases, and 12 bases lay outside the gene matches. The CDR3 extends over 17 amino acids. Germline CDR1 reads KGHSH; CDR2 reads LQKENI. The chain's CDR3 is CASSPGRTGKVPDTQYF. CDR3 coding DNA: TGTGCCAGCTCACCTGGTCGGACAGGGAAGGTGCCAGATACGCAGTATTTT.

The chain uses TRBV5-1 and TRBJ2-2; the D gene is possibly TRBD1 (6 bases). From germline, CDR1 is SGHRS and CDR2 YFSETQ. V gave up 7 bases and J gave up 1 base, with 11 bases separating them. The CDR3 is 14 amino acids. CDR3 amino acids: CASYGQLNTGELFF. The CDR3 coding sequence is TGCGCCAGCTATGGACAGCTGAACACCGGGGAGCTGTTTTTT.

The chain links TRBV3-1 to TRBJ1-2; 7 bases map to TRBD1. The CDR3 loop spans 13 amino acids. Per the germline V gene, CDR1 is LGHDT and CDR2 is YNNKEL (reference sequence). V was clipped by 3 bases and J by 8 bases; unmatched bases: 6. CDR3 region: CASSQGQSPGYTF. Here the CDR3 DNA reads TGTGCCAGCAGCCAGGGACAGAGCCCCGGCTACACCTTC.

This clonotype turned up a few times. J is TRBJ1-2 and V is TRBV6-5, with 7 positions matching TRBD1. The J segment lost 4 bases and the V segment lost 0 bases, leaving 8 bases of the junction unmatched. The CDR3 has 16 amino acids. From germline, CDR1 is MNHEY and CDR2 SVGAGI. The CDR3 protein is CASSYSTRDSPYGYTF. CDR3 sequence (DNA): TGTGCCAGCAGTTACTCCACCCGGGACAGTCCCTATGGCTACACCTTC.

The chain uses TRBV7-9 and TRBJ2-3, with unresolved D. V lost 6 bases to trimming and J lost 5 bases, with 18 bases between them. The CDR3 has 15 amino acids. CDR1 and CDR2 (germline): SEHNR, FQNEAQ (reference sequence). The CDR3 DNA reads TGTGCCAGCAGTTTCGACACGAAGGTTGGAGATACGCAGTATTTT. It translates to CASSFDTKVGDTQYF.